This T cell receptor (beta chain) was obtained from a study of CD8 T cells in Susac syndrome. The study sequenced TCR beta in blood CD8+ and CD4+ T cells. Healthy donors served as the controls. They were matched for age and sex. Negative isolation was used for CD8+ and CD4+ T cells and FACS enrichment for TEMRA cells. RNA in amounts of about 0.5 to 1 ug was reverse transcribed with random hexamers. An immunoSEQ multiplex PCR amplified TCR beta CDR3 over 54 Vbeta and 13 Jbeta. TCRdb reprocessed the immunoSEQ multiplex PCR reads via MiXCR and lists one record per CDR3 protein. In the table there are about 60,000 distinct CDR3 sequences, around nine tenths of which are singletons. The V end lost 5 bases, the J end lost 3 bases, and 9 bases lay between the germline ends. This CDR3 contains 12 residues. In germline, CDR1 is SGHTS, CDR2 YDEGEE.

This sequence was found in a human donor in good health. The sequencing sample was made of CD8+ T cells from PBMCs. The chain couples TRBV5-8 to TRBJ2-7; no definite D call. The CDR3 spells CASSLDHYEQYF. The CDR3 region has the DNA TGTGCCAGCAGTCTGGATCACTACGAGCAGTACTTC.